These 21 T cell receptor beta chains were all obtained from the same sample, sequenced in a study of cytomegalovirus exposure and HLA in healthy donors. Primers included in the PCR were 60 Vbeta and 13 Jbeta primers. Produced via immunoSEQ multiplex PCR; TCRdb's table is partial and in-frame only. The sample contains roughly 160,000 clones, roughly 85% of which appear only once. The sequenced sample consisted of PBMCs. All receptors come from a woman aged 45-60 years in good health and CMV-seronegative.

The sample holds a few counts of this clone. This rearrangement joins TRBV5-1 to TRBJ1-5, with 10 bases matching TRBD1. The CDR3 length is 16 residues. The V segment lost 4 bases and the J segment 7 bases; nucleotides outside the gene matches: 11. CDR1 and CDR2 from the germline V gene are SGHRS and YFSETQ. CDR3 in DNA: TGCGCCAGCAGCGCCGGACTCGGACAGGGGGACCAGCCCCAGCATTTT. It encodes CASSAGLGQGDQPQHF. The full variable domain, completed using reference TRBV5-1 and TRBJ1-5, is KAGVTQTPRYLIKTRGQQVTLSCSPISGHRSVSWYQQTPGQGLQFLFEYFSETQRNKGNFPGRFSGRQFSNSRSEMNVSTLELGDSALYLCASSAGLGQGDQPQHFGDGTRLSIL.

Regarding this clone: The same CDR3 arises from other DNA sequences in this sample as well. The rearrangement links TRBV28 to TRBJ2-3; 9 bases align to TRBD1. The trim removed 6 bases at V and 1 base at J, leaving 5 bases unmatched. This CDR3 has 15 residues. CDR1 and CDR2 from the germline V gene are MDHEN and SYDVKM. The CDR3 loop is CASSLTGGGTDTQYF. The CDR3, as DNA: TGTGCCAGCAGCCTAACAGGGGGCGGCACAGATACGCAGTATTTT.

The V gene is TRBV28, the J gene TRBJ2-5, with 7 bases aligning to TRBD2. This CDR3 comprises 16 residues. J lost 5 bases, V lost 5 bases, and 14 bases had no gene match. Germline V gene data show CDR1 as MDHEN and CDR2 as SYDVKM. In DNA, the CDR3 is TGTGCCAGCAGTGCCTCTCGAGCGGGATGGGCGGAGACCCAGTACTTC. This codes for CASSASRAGWAETQYF.

This chain links TRBV19 with TRBJ1-4; tentative D call: TRBD1 (5 bases). Trimming stripped 1 base from V and 6 bases from J, with 9 bases between. Germline V gene sequence: CDR1 LNHDA, CDR2 SQIVND (reference sequence). This CDR3 contains 14 residues. Here the CDR3 reads CASSIGGVHEKLFF. CDR3 DNA sequence: TGTGCCAGTAGTATAGGGGGCGTACATGAAAAACTGTTTTTT.

V and J are TRBV25-1 and TRBJ1-2; 9 bases match TRBD1. CDR1 is MGHDK and CDR2 is SYGVNS in the germline V gene. The CDR3 is made up of 17 amino acids. The J segment lost 8 bases and the V segment lost 4 bases, leaving 17 bases of the junction unmatched. The DNA for the CDR3 is TGTGCCAGCAGTGTCCAAACAGGGGGCGTCCCCGGGAAGGGCTACACCTTC. It codes for CASSVQTGGVPGKGYTF.

The CDR3 region is CASSPQTHLNYGYTF. CDR3 nucleotides: TGTGCCAGCAGTCCACAGACGCACCTTAACTATGGCTACACCTTC. The chain links TRBV28 to TRBJ1-2; D not certain. V was clipped by 5 bases and J by 1 base, with 14 bases between them. In germline, CDR1 is MDHEN, CDR2 SYDVKM. CDR3 size: 15 residues.

The chain joins TRBV19 to TRBJ1-2, with D perhaps matching TRBD1 (6 bases). Trimming took 5 bases from V and 11 from J, leaving 18 bases between them. Germline-derived CDR1 and CDR2 are LNHDA and SQIVND (reference sequence). This CDR3 region has 13 residues. The CDR3 region has the DNA TGTGCCAGTAGTCCCCAAGGGGGTGCCGGTTACACCTTC. It codes for CASSPQGGAGYTF.

This clone was detected once. The chain recombines TRBV7-2 with TRBJ2-1; D might be TRBD2 (6 bases). The CDR3 is 15 residues long. Germline V lookup: CDR1 SGHTA, CDR2 FQGNSA. Trimming shortened V by 3 bases and J by 4 bases, and 13 bases separated the two germline ends. CDR3 protein: CASSFEGGAYNEQFF. In DNA, the CDR3 is TGTGCCAGCAGCTTCGAAGGAGGGGCTTACAATGAGCAGTTCTTC.

This chain uses TRBV27 with TRBJ1-5; 12 bases are a match to TRBD1. Germline CDR1 and CDR2: MNHEY and SMNVEV (reference sequence). This CDR3 has 16 residues. Trimming took 4 bases from V and 2 from J; bases not matched to a gene: 3. The CDR3 DNA reads as TGTGCCAGCAGTTGGGGACAGGGGGCCGGCAATCAGCCCCAGCATTTT. Translated, it gives CASSWGQGAGNQPQHF.

This clone was counted a single time. The rearrangement uses TRBV6-5 and TRBJ2-7; weak D call: TRBD2 (5 bases). The CDR3 has 13 residues. V was trimmed by 3 bases and J by 7 bases, leaving 13 bases between them. Germline V CDR1 and CDR2: MNHEY, SVGAGI. CDR3 sequence reads: CASSYVESGEQYF. The CDR3 nucleotides are TGTGCCAGCAGTTATGTGGAGTCGGGGGAGCAGTACTTC.

J is TRBJ2-7 and V is TRBV5-3; 7 bases are shared with TRBD1. TRBV5-3 is designated an ORF whose function remains uncertain. Germline trimming cut 0 bases from V and 4 bases from J; bases unmatched to any gene: 10. The CDR3 is 16 residues long. The CDR3 DNA reads as TGTGCCAGAAGCTTGGGAAACCGGGACAGACCGTACGAGCAGTACTTC. It specifies CARSLGNRDRPYEQYF.

This chain connects TRBV5-1 to TRBJ1-4; D is possibly TRBD1 (6 bases). Trimming stripped 1 base from V and 4 bases from J, with 11 bases between. CDR3 length: 15 residues. Germline values: CDR1 SGHRS, CDR2 YFSETQ. The CDR3 region has the DNA TGCGCCAGCAGCTTGAGAGGGGGAATTAATGAAAAACTGTTTTTT. It specifies CASSLRGGINEKLFF.

The sample holds a few counts of this clone. The genes are TRBV5-8 and TRBJ1-1; maybe TRBD1 (5 bases). This CDR3 is built from 13 residues. Trimming left V 5 bases short and J 8 bases short, with 16 bases between. Germline values: CDR1 SGHTS, CDR2 YDEGEE. The DNA of the CDR3 is TGTGCCAGCAGTTCTTCCCGGGGGGGGGAAGCTTTCTTT. This encodes CASSSSRGGEAFF.

The CDR3 nucleotides read TGTGCCAGCAGTCTGGGCGGGACAGGGGACCTCTATGGCTACACCTTC. The encoded protein is CASSLGGTGDLYGYTF. This chain links TRBV28 with TRBJ1-2, with 10 positions matching TRBD1. This CDR3 has 16 residues. The germline V gene encodes CDR1 MDHEN and CDR2 SYDVKM. V lost 5 bases to trimming and J lost 4 bases; unmatched junction nucleotides: 10.

This clone came up once. This sequence joins TRBV4-3 and TRBJ2-1; TRBD2 agrees at 11 bases. V trimming: 0 bases; J trimming: 7 bases; junction bases outside the gene matches: 11. The CDR3 is made up of 18 amino acids. The germline V gene has CDR1 LGHNA and CDR2 YSLEER. The chain's CDR3 is CASSQEWGYSGGANEQFF. The DNA of the CDR3 is TGCGCCAGCAGCCAAGAGTGGGGGTATAGCGGGGGGGCGAATGAGCAGTTCTTC.

This clone was counted only a few times. The CDR3 coding sequence is TGTGCCAGCAGATATAATGCAGGAGGATCGGAAGCTTTCTTT. Protein: CASRYNAGGSEAFF. The V call is TRBV7-3, the J call TRBJ1-1; D unclear. The V gene lost 6 bases and the J gene lost 8 bases, with 19 bases spanning the gap. CDR1 is SGHTA, CDR2 FQGTGA, per germline. The CDR3 has 14 residues.

The chain uses TRBV4-3 and TRBJ2-1, with 8 bases that match TRBD2. The CDR3 spans 15 residues. Per germline, CDR1 LGHNA and CDR2 YSLEER. Trimming cost V 2 bases and J 3 bases; bases outside gene matches: 3. CDR3 protein: CASSQPTSGYNEQFF. DNA of the CDR3: TGCGCCAGCAGCCAACCTACTAGCGGCTACAATGAGCAGTTCTTC.

This chain links TRBV15 with TRBJ2-1; tentative D call: TRBD2 (6 bases). Between the trimmed V and J ends, which lost 7 bases and 7 bases, there was a span of 20 bases. CDR1 LNHNV and CDR2 YYDKDF come from the germline V gene (reference sequence). The CDR3 is 15 residues long. The CDR3 protein is CATNTRIGGSNEQFF. CDR3 coding DNA: TGTGCCACCAATACCAGAATTGGGGGGAGTAATGAGCAGTTCTTC.

The chain combines TRBV9 with TRBJ2-5; D unresolved. The V gene lost 2 bases and the J gene lost 0 bases, with 8 bases spanning the gap. CDR3 length equals 14 residues. Germline CDR1 and CDR2: SGDLS and YYNGEE. DNA of the CDR3: TGTGCCAGCAGCGTGTACTCGAACCAAGAGACCCAGTACTTC. Its protein is CASSVYSNQETQYF.

The J gene is TRBJ1-4, the V gene TRBV7-2, with 7 bases that match TRBD1. The CDR3 has 13 amino acids. The germline CDR1 and CDR2 sequences are SGHTA and FQGNSA. V trimming: 3 bases; J trimming: 13 bases; junction bases outside the gene matches: 8. CDR3 in DNA: TGTGCCAGCAGCTTTTGGACAGGTCGGGGACTGTTTTTT. Its protein is CASSFWTGRGLFF.

This clone was observed a handful of times. This sequence joins TRBV7-2 and TRBJ1-2; no definite D call. Germline V gene data show CDR1 as SGHTA and CDR2 as FQGNSA. Trimming shortened V by 5 bases and J by 4 bases, and 11 bases separated the two germline ends. CDR3 length: 13 residues. The CDR3 DNA follows: TGTGCCAGCAGCCCAGGTACAGCCTATGGCTACACCTTC. This sequence encodes CASSPGTAYGYTF.